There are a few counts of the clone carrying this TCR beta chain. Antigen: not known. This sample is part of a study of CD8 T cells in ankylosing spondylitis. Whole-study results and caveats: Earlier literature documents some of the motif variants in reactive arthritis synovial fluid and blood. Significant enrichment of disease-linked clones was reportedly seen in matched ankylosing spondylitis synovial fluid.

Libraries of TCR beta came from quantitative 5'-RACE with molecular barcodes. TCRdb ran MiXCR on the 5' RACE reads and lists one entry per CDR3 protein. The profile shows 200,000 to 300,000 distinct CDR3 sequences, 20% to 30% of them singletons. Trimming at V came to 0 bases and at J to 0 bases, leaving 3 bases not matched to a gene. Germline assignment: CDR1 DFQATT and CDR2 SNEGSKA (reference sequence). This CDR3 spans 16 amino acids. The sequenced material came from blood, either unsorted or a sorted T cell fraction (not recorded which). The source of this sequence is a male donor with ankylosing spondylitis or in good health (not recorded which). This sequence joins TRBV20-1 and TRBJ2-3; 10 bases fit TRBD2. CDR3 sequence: CSARELLAGSTDTQYF. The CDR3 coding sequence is TGCAGTGCTAGAGAGTTACTAGCGGGGAGCACAGATACGCAGTATTTT.